This TCR beta chain was captured in a study of blood T cell repertoires in COVID-19 (dated by TCRdb to 2019 to 2021). The study in broad terms: Samples covering the acute and convalescent phases of COVID-19 were provided by collaborators in the United States, Italy and Spain. The prospective study material was composed of cDNA or gDNA derived from T cells, B-cell-depleted T cells, or PBMCs. The dataset comprised deeply sampled blood TCRbeta repertoires from subjects exposed to, actively infected with, or recovered from COVID-19. The repertoires were released in a freely available public database meant as a resource for research on the immune response to SARS-CoV-2. The samples were drawn from the first 160 participants of the ongoing ImmuneRACE study and from some 1,300 subjects provided by 6 global collaborators. Sample metadata almost always included a de-identified subject ID, COVID-19 status, age in years and sex. Where available, HLA class I and class II types were taken from metadata supplied by the sample provider and were not determined by assay-based typing.

A word on this clone: Its antigen is not yet known. The sample holds no much larger clone one base away, and base qualities are not on file.

Each collaborating institution followed its own protocols to collect whole blood in K2EDTA tubes. For TCRbeta analysis, collaborator samples were shipped as frozen whole blood, as isolated PBMCs, or as DNA extracted from either sample type. TCRbeta CDR3 regions were amplified from genomic DNA using the immunoSEQ Assay, a bias-controlled multiplex PCR. On the authors' methods: The number of nucleated cells in each sample was estimated from the amplification of reference gene primers within the assay. To quantify the absolute abundance of each unique TCRbeta CDR3 rearrangement, sequence reads were collapsed and filtered. For each sample, productive Simpson clonality was calculated as the square root of Simpson's diversity index across productive rearrangements. The table was pulled from immuneACCESS by TCRdb, which kept in-frame rearrangements only. Such tables lose some clones; where checked, under half of the loss comes from unresolved V genes, and the rest has no known cause. V, J and clone size derive from that table, while D and trimming were established from the DNA sequence. In this sample the table shows 150,000 to 200,000 clones, approximately 90% of which occur a single time. The top ten clones comprise roughly 1.4% of the sample.

At the junction V is shortened by 7 bases and J by 7 bases, with 9 bases in between. The CDR3 sequence holds 11 residues, the cysteine and phenylalanine included. CDR3 DNA only is kept here, 33 bases in frame from base 1. CDR1 KGHDR and CDR2 SFDVKD were looked up in the germline V gene. Overall study outcomes, separate from this receptor: The quantity of clinical and demographic metadata differed by source and by participant and was supplied without curation.

The sequence is built from TRBV24-1 and TRBJ1-2, and possibly TRBD1, on 6 matching bases. Sequencing was carried out using peripheral blood. The clonotype comes from a woman between 50 and 59 years old with acute or convalescent COVID-19. The CDR3 loop reads CATRYRAGYTF. The nucleotides read TGTGCCACCAGGTACAGGGCTGGCTACACCTTC.